The 28 T cell receptor beta chains listed next were all sequenced from one sample in a study of T-cell memory formation after mild COVID-19. TCRdb reanalysed the 5' RACE reads using MiXCR and keeps one entry per CDR3 protein. The sample lists approximately 35,000 distinct CDR3 sequences, roughly 21% occurring once. Sequencing input: PBMCs or a T cell subset sorted from them (not recorded which). These receptors were obtained from an adult who had mild COVID-19 (a few samples of this study predate the infection). Cell type and time point are not known.

V is TRBV24-1 and J is TRBJ2-1, with TRBD2 matching over 14 bases. This CDR3 is 14 amino acids long. CDR1 is KGHDR, CDR2 SFDVKD, per germline. J gave up 8 bases and V 7 bases, and 3 bases lay outside the gene matches. The CDR3 sequence is CATRTSGGAHEQFF. The DNA of the CDR3 is TGTGCCACCAGGACTAGCGGGGGGGCCCATGAGCAGTTCTTC.

The V call is TRBV7-2, the J call TRBJ2-5; D may be TRBD2 (5 bases). The length of the CDR3 is 16 residues. The germline V gene encodes CDR1 SGHTA and CDR2 FQGNSA. Trimming took 5 bases from V and 4 from J, leaving 20 bases between them. CDR3 bases: TGTGCCAGCAGCCCGAAGCGGAACCTATTGGGAGAGACCCAGTACTTC. Its protein is CASSPKRNLLGETQYF. Variable domain in full (rest from reference TRBV7-2 and TRBJ2-5): GAGVSQSPSNKVTEKGKDVELRCDPISGHTALYWYRQSLGQGLEFLIYFQGNSAPDKSGLPSDRFSAERTGGSVSTLTIQRTQQEDSAVYLCASSPKRNLLGETQYFGPGTRLLVL.

This chain links TRBV7-3 with TRBJ2-3; D unclear. Trimming removed 3 bases at V and 0 bases at J, with 4 bases between. Per germline, CDR1 SGHTA and CDR2 FQGTGA. CDR3 size: 13 residues. CDR3 in amino acids: CASSLGSTDTQYF. The CDR3 DNA follows: TGTGCCAGCAGCTTGGGCAGCACAGATACGCAGTATTTT.

In its sample, this clonotype was seen many times. V usage is TRBV5-1 and J usage is TRBJ2-5, with a possible D match to TRBD1 (5 bases). Trimming cost V 3 bases and J 1 base, with 10 bases left between them. The CDR3 is 14 residues long. CDR1 and CDR2 (germline): SGHRS, YFSETQ. The CDR3: CASSSDSPQETQYF. CDR3 sequence (DNA): TGCGCCAGCAGCTCCGACAGTCCCCAAGAGACCCAGTACTTC. The complete variable domain, with remaining parts taken from reference TRBV5-1 and TRBJ2-5, reads KAGVTQTPRYLIKTRGQQVTLSCSPISGHRSVSWYQQTPGQGLQFLFEYFSETQRNKGNFPGRFSGRQFSNSRSEMNVSTLELGDSALYLCASSSDSPQETQYFGPGTRLLVL.

This clonotype occurred a few times. The chain recombines TRBV2 with TRBJ2-5; D is perhaps TRBD2 (5 bases). V shed 3 bases and J shed 3 bases, with 8 bases lying between them. Germline loops: CDR1 SNHLY, CDR2 FYNNEI. The CDR3 spans 13 residues. CDR3 region: CASSERRKETQYF. Here the CDR3 DNA reads TGTGCCAGCAGTGAGAGGAGGAAAGAGACCCAGTACTTC.

This clonotype was seen ten or more times. V gene TRBV7-2 combines with J gene TRBJ2-2; D ambiguous. Germline lookup yields CDR1 SGHTA and CDR2 FQGNSA. Trimming shortened V by 2 bases and J by 4 bases, and 11 bases separated the two germline ends. The CDR3 has 15 amino acids. CDR3 sequence: CASSLSISFTGELFF. CDR3 DNA: TGTGCCAGCAGCTTAAGCATCTCATTCACCGGGGAGCTGTTTTTT.

The chain couples TRBV4-3 to TRBJ1-3; no firm D call. Germline V CDR1 and CDR2: LGHNA, YSLEER. Trimming took 0 bases from V and 0 from J, leaving 12 bases between them. This CDR3 region has 17 residues. The CDR3 region is CASSQDRADLSGNTIYF. The CDR3 DNA is TGCGCCAGCAGCCAAGATAGGGCGGACCTCTCTGGAAACACCATATATTTT.

The V gene is TRBV3-1, the J gene TRBJ1-4, with D tentatively TRBD1 (6 bases). The length of the CDR3 is 18 residues. Germline V gives CDR1 LGHDT, CDR2 YNNKEL (reference sequence). The ends were cut back, 0 bases at V and 0 bases at J, with 14 bases in the middle. The CDR3 nucleotides read TGTGCCAGCAGCCAAGAGGGGACACTACCAGCAACTAATGAAAAACTGTTTTTT. Translation: CASSQEGTLPATNEKLFF.

This clonotype has at least ten counts. The J gene is TRBJ2-1, the V gene TRBV7-9; D is unresolved. Trimming cost V 5 bases and J 8 bases, with 10 bases left between them. The CDR3 has 12 residues. Germline CDR1 is SEHNR and CDR2 is FQNEAQ (reference sequence). DNA of the CDR3: TGTGCCAGCAGCCGACGATCCGATGAGCAGTTCTTC. Protein: CASSRRSDEQFF.

This clonotype occurred once. The chain recombines TRBV20-1 with TRBJ2-7; tentatively, D is TRBD2 (7 bases). Germline-derived CDR1 and CDR2 are DFQATT and SNEGSKA (reference sequence). This CDR3 is 13 amino acids long. The CDR3 sequence is CSAWGRGGYEQYF. The CDR3 bases are TGCAGCGCGTGGGGAAGGGGGGGCTACGAGCAGTACTTC.

The CDR3 DNA follows: TGTGCCAGCAGCACAAGACGGACTGCAACTAATGAAAAACTGTTTTTT. Its translation is CASSTRRTATNEKLFF. The chain combines TRBV5-6 with TRBJ1-4, with no clear D. CDR1 SGHDT and CDR2 YYEEEE come from the germline V gene. This CDR3 spans 16 amino acids. Trimming shortened V by 4 bases and J by 0 bases, and 13 bases separated the two germline ends. Looking up the rest from reference TRBV5-6 and TRBJ1-4 gives the full variable domain: DAGVTQSPTHLIKTRGQQVTLRCSPKSGHDTVSWYQQALGQGPQFIFQYYEEEERQRGNFPDRFSGHQFPNYSSELNVNALLLGDSALYLCASSTRRTATNEKLFFGSGTQLSVL.

This clonotype is deemed medium-sized. Written as DNA, the CDR3 is TGCGCCAGCAGCCTCCCCCGCAGGCAGGGAAGCTCCTACAATGAGCAGTTCTTC. Translating it yields CASSLPRRQGSSYNEQFF. V is TRBV5-1 and J is TRBJ2-1; D is perhaps TRBD1 (5 bases). Germline values: CDR1 SGHRS, CDR2 YFSETQ. V was clipped by 4 bases and J by 0 bases, with 20 bases between them. CDR3 length equals 18 residues.

This clonotype was detected many times. The V gene is TRBV21-1, the J gene TRBJ2-3; TRBD1 is the table's D call and was not checked against the DNA. TRBV21-1 is designated a pseudogene. The CDR3 loop spans 19 amino acids. This CDR3 reads CASSKVGSGGTTSTDTQYF. CDR3 DNA sequence: TGTGCCAGCAGCAAAGTGGGATCAGGAGGGACGACTAGCACAGATACGCAGTATTTT.

In its sample, this clonotype was seen many times. The genes are TRBV5-1 and TRBJ2-1, with D maybe TRBD2 (6 bases). V lost 0 bases and J 2 bases, leaving 15 bases between the germline ends. Germline lookup yields CDR1 SGHRS and CDR2 YFSETQ. CDR3 size: 17 residues. This chain's CDR3 is CASSLGNGRLAYNEQFF. DNA for the CDR3: TGCGCCAGCAGCTTGGGGAACGGGCGACTAGCCTACAATGAGCAGTTCTTC.

This clonotype was recorded at least ten times. The rearrangement joins TRBV12-3 or TRBV12-4 to TRBJ2-3; TRBD2 agrees at 9 bases. CDR3 length: 17 amino acids. The J segment lost 2 bases and the V segment lost 6 bases, leaving 12 bases of the junction unmatched. The CDR3 spells CASSTTKRGVTTDTQYF. The CDR3 DNA is TGTGCCAGCAGCACTACTAAGCGGGGGGTAACCACAGATACGCAGTATTTT.

This clonotype was detected ten times or more. This rearrangement joins TRBV5-1 to TRBJ2-2; D is uncertain. Deletions cut 1 base from V and 4 bases from J, with 5 bases between. This CDR3 has 13 amino acids. In germline, CDR1 is SGHRS, CDR2 YFSETQ. The CDR3 nucleotides read TGCGCCAGCAGCTTGCTTTCCACCGGGGAGCTGTTTTTT. Its translation: CASSLLSTGELFF.

This clonotype was observed at least ten times. The genes are TRBV6-1 and TRBJ2-5; possible D gene TRBD2, 5 bases. Trimming took 7 bases from V and 2 from J, leaving 17 bases between them. CDR3 length equals 15 residues. Per the germline V gene, CDR1 is MNHNS and CDR2 is SASEGT. The CDR3: CASIGLGRVQETQYF. The CDR3 DNA sequence: TGTGCCAGCATCGGCCTAGGGCGGGTACAAGAGACCCAGTACTTC.

This clonotype was recorded at least ten times. This sequence joins TRBV7-2 and TRBJ2-4, with a weak D call TRBD1 (5 bases). The germline V and J ends were trimmed by 2 bases and 3 bases, with 8 bases remaining between them. The CDR3 is made up of 14 amino acids. Germline CDR1 reads SGHTA; CDR2 reads FQGNSA. Here the CDR3 reads CASSLQGVKNIQYF. Here the CDR3 DNA reads TGTGCCAGCAGCTTACAGGGTGTCAAAAACATTCAGTACTTC.

At least ten counts were recorded for this clonotype. V usage is TRBV21-1 and J usage is TRBJ2-7; TRBD1, the D gene given by the table, was not confirmed from the DNA. TRBV21-1 is termed a pseudogene. The CDR3 covers 14 residues. CDR3 in DNA: TGTGCCAGCACCCCGCAGGGACAGGGGTACGAGCAGTACTTC. Translating it yields CASTPQGQGYEQYF.

J is TRBJ2-1 and V is TRBV2; 13 positions match TRBD2. This CDR3 has 17 residues. After removal of 3 bases from V and 4 bases from J, the junction contained 6 bases not matched to a gene. Germline V gives CDR1 SNHLY, CDR2 FYNNEI. CDR3 bases: TGTGCCAGCAGTGAGGGTGGGACTAGCGGGATATACAATGAGCAGTTCTTC. It yields the protein CASSEGGTSGIYNEQFF.

This clonotype was counted many times. V and J are TRBV20-1 and TRBJ2-3, with 7 bases matching TRBD1. V was pared by 6 bases and J by 5 bases, with 11 bases of the junction left unmatched. Germline V gives CDR1 DFQATT, CDR2 SNEGSKA (reference sequence). The CDR3 contains 14 residues. The CDR3 sequence is CSASPWDSQDTQYF. CDR3 sequence (DNA): TGCAGTGCCTCCCCCTGGGACAGTCAAGATACGCAGTATTTT.

The chain joins TRBV5-4 to TRBJ2-2; D is unclear. V dropped 3 bases and J dropped 4 bases, with 10 bases sitting between them. Germline-derived CDR1 and CDR2 are SGHNT and YYREEE (reference sequence). CDR3 length equals 14 residues. The CDR3 DNA is TGTGCCAGCAGCTGGACCGAAGGCACCGGGGAGCTGTTTTTT. As protein: CASSWTEGTGELFF.

This clonotype was seen at least ten times. The CDR3 DNA is TGTGCCAGCAGATCCGGACAGGGCGAAAAACTGTTTTTT. Its translation is CASRSGQGEKLFF. This chain joins TRBV12-3 or TRBV12-4 and TRBJ1-4; 8 positions agree with TRBD1. The CDR3 contains 13 residues. V was pared by 6 bases and J by 8 bases, with 5 bases of the junction left unmatched.

This chain links TRBV7-9 with TRBJ1-4, with D unresolved. The CDR3 contains 15 residues. CDR1 and CDR2 from the germline V gene are SEHNR and FQNEAQ (reference sequence). Trimming left V 5 bases short and J 5 bases short, with 15 bases between. The CDR3 DNA reads as TGTGCCAGCAGCCGATCGGGCTCCAAAAATGAAAAACTGTTTTTT. It translates to CASSRSGSKNEKLFF.

The CDR3 nucleotides read TGTGCCTGGAGTAGTCCTGAGACCCAGTACTTC. This gives the protein CAWSSPETQYF. The chain carries TRBV30 and TRBJ2-5; D call uncertain. The germline gives CDR1 GTSNPN, CDR2 SVGIG (reference sequence). The CDR3 has 11 residues. Deletions cut 2 bases from V and 5 bases from J, with 6 bases between.

This clonotype came up many times. The gene calls are TRBV7-2 and TRBJ1-2, with 7 bases identical to TRBD1. This CDR3 is 15 amino acids long. The germline CDR1 and CDR2 sequences are SGHTA and FQGNSA. V lost 5 bases, J lost 4 bases, and 10 bases stayed unmatched. CDR3 bases: TGTGCCAGCAGCGCAGTTGGGACAGACCCCTATGGCTACACCTTC. This codes for CASSAVGTDPYGYTF.

Ten or more counts support this clonotype. V gene TRBV11-3 combines with J gene TRBJ2-1; a possible D gene is TRBD2 (5 bases). CDR1 SGHNT and CDR2 YENEEA come from the germline V gene. V was trimmed by 0 bases and J by 3 bases, leaving 12 bases between them. The length of the CDR3 is 16 residues. CDR3 sequence (DNA): TGTGCCAGCAGCTTAGATTCCCGGGGTGGCTACAATGAGCAGTTCTTC. Amino acids: CASSLDSRGGYNEQFF.

This clonotype came up many times. This rearrangement joins TRBV27 to TRBJ2-5; TRBD2 might be the D (5 bases). Trimming removed 6 bases at V and 1 base at J, with 12 bases between. The CDR3 is 14 amino acids. Germline V gene sequence: CDR1 MNHEY, CDR2 SMNVEV (reference sequence). CDR3 loop: CASSPARGQETQYF. The DNA of the CDR3 is TGTGCCAGCAGCCCAGCCCGGGGCCAAGAGACCCAGTACTTC.